The 25 T cell receptor beta chains listed next were all sequenced from one sample in a study of T cells after yellow fever vaccination. MiXCR was run by TCRdb on the 5' RACE reads, yielding one entry per CDR3 protein. In the table there are a few hundred thousand distinct CDR3 sequences, approximately 4% of which are singletons. Specimen: PBMCs, collected 5 days after the yellow fever booster vaccination. These TCRs come from a man younger than 35 who received the YFV17D yellow fever vaccine.

This chain uses TRBV3-1 with TRBJ2-1; no reliable D call. This CDR3 contains 13 residues. Germline CDR1 is LGHDT and CDR2 is YNNKEL (reference sequence). V lost 2 bases, J lost 16 bases, and 18 bases lay in between. Here the CDR3 reads CASSQLSGQLRFF. The CDR3 DNA follows: TGTGCCAGCAGCCAACTTAGTGGGCAGTTGCGATTCTTC.

The chain has TRBV27 and TRBJ2-7; D gene ambiguous. This CDR3 is 10 amino acids long. Deletions cut 5 bases from V and 5 bases from J, with 4 bases between. The V gene's germline CDR1 is MNHEY and CDR2 SMNVEV (reference sequence). DNA for the CDR3: TGTGCCAGCAGTCTCGACGAGCAGTACGTC. Translation gives CASSLDEQYV.

The genes are TRBV12-3 or TRBV12-4 and TRBJ2-6, with TRBD1 matching over 10 bases. The junction had 10 bases not matched to a gene; V was cut back by 6 bases and J by 2 bases. The CDR3 length is 18 residues. In DNA, the CDR3 is TGTGCCAGCAGACTCGGACAGGGGGAGTGGGCTGGGGCCAACGTCCTGACTTTC. Its translation is CASRLGQGEWAGANVLTF.

This clonotype was recorded at least ten times. J is TRBJ2-1 and V is TRBV7-2, with D possibly TRBD1 on 6 matching bases. Per germline, CDR1 SGHTA and CDR2 FQGNSA. The CDR3 length is 12 residues. With 4 bases removed from V and 9 bases from J, the gap between germline ends came to 10 bases. The chain's CDR3 is CASSSQGIEQFF. Here the CDR3 DNA reads TGTGCCAGCAGCTCACAGGGCATTGAGCAGTTCTTC. The whole variable domain, filled in from reference TRBV7-2 and TRBJ2-1, reads GAGVSQSPSNKVTEKGKDVELRCDPISGHTALYWYRQSLGQGLEFLIYFQGNSAPDKSGLPSDRFSAERTGGSVSTLTIQRTQQEDSAVYLCASSSQGIEQFFGPGTRLTVL.

This clonotype was detected only a few times. The junction departs from germline at one end; a sequencing error may be responsible. The chain combines TRBV20-1 with TRBJ2-1, with D possibly being TRBD2 (5 bases). Germline-derived CDR1 and CDR2 are DFQATT and SNEGSKA (reference sequence). The CDR3 extends over 13 amino acids. DNA for the CDR3: TGCAGTCCTAGCCGGGTTGGATTGAATGAGCAGTTCTTC. Translating it yields CSPSRVGLNEQFF.

This clonotype has a handful of counts. This sequence joins TRBV5-1 and TRBJ1-4, with D perhaps TRBD1 (5 bases). Trimming removed 5 bases at V and 4 bases at J, with 12 bases between. The germline CDR1 and CDR2 sequences are SGHRS and YFSETQ. The CDR3 runs 14 residues. DNA of the CDR3: TGCGCCAGCAGAACGGGGCAGCTTAATGAAAAACTGTTTTTT. Translation: CASRTGQLNEKLFF.

The table lists this clonotype with a few counts. This rearrangement joins TRBV7-9 to TRBJ2-2; D is uncertain. V gave up 8 bases and J gave up 6 bases, with 10 bases separating them. CDR1 is SEHNR, CDR2 FQNEAQ, per germline (reference sequence). The CDR3 extends over 12 amino acids. This CDR3 reads CASVAIAGELFF. CDR3 nucleotide sequence: TGTGCCAGCGTCGCGATAGCCGGGGAGCTGTTTTTT.

The rearrangement links TRBV7-3 to TRBJ2-1; 8 bases agree with TRBD1. Unmatched junction bases numbered 2, after V lost 5 bases and J lost 8 bases. CDR1 is SGHTA, CDR2 FQGTGA, per germline. The CDR3 sequence is 12 residues long. The CDR3 coding sequence is TGTGCCAGCAGCGCGACAGGGGATGAGCAGTTCTTC. Encoded protein: CASSATGDEQFF.

This clonotype was seen at least ten times. This chain links TRBV7-3 with TRBJ2-1; perhaps TRBD2 as D (6 bases). The ends were cut back, 2 bases at V and 0 bases at J, with 14 bases in the middle. The CDR3 has 17 amino acids. CDR1 SGHTA and CDR2 FQGTGA come from the germline V gene. CDR3 protein: CASSLLIRGSSYNEQFF. CDR3 DNA: TGTGCCAGCAGCTTATTGATACGGGGGAGCTCCTACAATGAGCAGTTCTTC.

This clonotype has ten or more counts. The chain couples TRBV9 to TRBJ2-1; D may be TRBD1 or TRBD2 (5 bases each). This CDR3 has 18 residues. Per germline, CDR1 SGDLS and CDR2 YYNGEE. The V gene lost 4 bases and the J gene lost 1 base, with 21 bases spanning the gap. CDR3 DNA sequence: TGTGCCAGCAGCTCCGCCGGGGCAAACCCCCTTTCCTACAATGAGCAGTTCTTC. The encoded protein is CASSSAGANPLSYNEQFF.

This clonotype was seen at least ten times. DNA of the CDR3: TGTGCCATCAGTGAGCCCTATGCGGGGGGCTTCTACAATGAGCAGTTCTTC. It is translated as CAISEPYAGGFYNEQFF. This chain joins TRBV10-3 and TRBJ2-1, with 8 bases matching TRBD2. The CDR3 consists of 17 residues. From germline, CDR1 is ENHRY and CDR2 SYGVKD. V lost 2 bases and J lost 3; bases outside the gene matches: 9.

This clonotype was observed many times. The chain has TRBV12-3 or TRBV12-4 and TRBJ2-1; TRBD2 matches 12 bases. V was clipped by 3 bases and J by 15 bases; unmatched bases: 12. CDR3 length: 15 amino acids. CDR3 in DNA: TGTGCCAGCAGTTTTAGTCTAGCGGGGGGGCTCGTTAGGTTCTTC. Translating it yields CASSFSLAGGLVRFF.

The table lists this clonotype with many counts. The genes are TRBV7-9 and TRBJ2-2; 11 bases are shared with TRBD2. Germline V gene lookup returns CDR1 SEHNR and CDR2 FQNEAQ (reference sequence). After removal of 3 bases from V and 1 base from J, the junction contained 4 bases not matched to a gene. The CDR3 loop spans 17 amino acids. CDR3 nucleotides: TGTGCCAGCAGCTTCCGACTAGCGGGGAGGAACACCGGGGAGCTGTTTTTT. It is translated as CASSFRLAGRNTGELFF.

This clonotype was found many times. The CDR3 nucleotides read TGCGCCAGCACGAGGCAACCCGGGGGGGGCACCGTAAACAATGAGCAGTTCTTC. Translating it yields CASTRQPGGGTVNNEQFF. V is TRBV5-1 and J is TRBJ2-1; 8 bases match TRBD2. The CDR3 is 18 amino acids. V was pared by 6 bases and J by 5 bases, with 19 bases of the junction left unmatched. Germline CDR1 SGHRS, CDR2 YFSETQ.

The chain has TRBV11-2 and TRBJ2-3; D possibly corresponds to TRBD2 (5 bases). The CDR3 length is 13 residues. The germline CDR1 and CDR2 sequences are SGHAT and FQNNGV. The germline V and J ends were trimmed by 5 bases and 4 bases, with 10 bases remaining between them. The CDR3 region is CASSPAGADTQYF. DNA of the CDR3: TGTGCCAGCAGCCCGGCGGGCGCAGATACGCAGTATTTT.

This clonotype was observed many times. The chain carries TRBV5-1 and TRBJ1-2; D remains unclear. CDR3 length: 13 residues. Germline CDR1 reads SGHRS; CDR2 reads YFSETQ. V lost 3 bases to trimming and J lost 3 bases, with 9 bases between them. The CDR3: CASSSDGDYGYTF. The CDR3, as DNA: TGCGCCAGCAGCTCTGACGGGGACTATGGCTACACCTTC.

V gene TRBV6-5 combines with J gene TRBJ1-1, with unresolved D. Germline V gene lookup returns CDR1 MNHEY and CDR2 SVGAGI. Between the trimmed V and J ends, which lost 0 bases and 5 bases, there was a span of 7 bases. This CDR3 has 13 amino acids. CDR3 region: CASSYSGRTEAFF. CDR3 nucleotide sequence: TGTGCCAGCAGTTACTCCGGGCGGACTGAAGCTTTCTTT.

CDR3 bases: TGTGCCAGCAGCCGCAACCCGGGGGCAGGGACCGGGGAGCTGTTTTTT. The encoded protein is CASSRNPGAGTGELFF. This rearrangement joins TRBV12-3 or TRBV12-4 to TRBJ2-2; possibly TRBD1 or TRBD2 for D (6 bases each). The CDR3 has 16 amino acids. The V and J ends lost 6 bases and 5 bases respectively, with 19 bases between them.

There are a few counts of this clonotype. The chain links TRBV11-2 to TRBJ2-5; maybe TRBD2 (5 bases). The length of the CDR3 is 15 residues. V lost 4 bases to trimming and J lost 3 bases, with 15 bases between them. In germline, CDR1 is SGHAT, CDR2 FQNNGV. The chain's CDR3 is CASSSAAGREETQYF. The CDR3 DNA reads TGTGCCAGCAGCTCCGCCGCGGGTAGAGAAGAGACCCAGTACTTC.

This clonotype was counted a few times. V gene TRBV7-9 combines with J gene TRBJ2-2; D is unresolved. Germline assignment: CDR1 SEHNR and CDR2 FQNEAQ (reference sequence). This CDR3 contains 13 residues. V lost 1 base to trimming and J lost 6 bases, with 6 bases between them. The CDR3 reads CASSLDGSGELFF. The CDR3 nucleotides read TGTGCCAGCAGCTTAGACGGGTCCGGGGAGCTGTTTTTT.

Only a few counts were recorded for this clonotype. This chain links TRBV20-1 with TRBJ1-6; 7 nucleotides align to TRBD1. Germline lookup yields CDR1 DFQATT and CDR2 SNEGSKA (reference sequence). The ends lost 7 bases at V and 8 bases at J; junction bases unmatched: 8. The CDR3 runs 13 residues. CDR3 bases: TGCAGTGTGAAACGGACAGGAGATTCACCCCTCCACTTT. Residues: CSVKRTGDSPLHF.

This clonotype was detected many times. This chain links TRBV5-1 with TRBJ1-1; tentatively, D is TRBD1 (5 bases). Trimming removed 4 bases at V and 1 base at J, with 26 bases between. The CDR3 loop spans 19 amino acids. In germline, CDR1 is SGHRS, CDR2 YFSETQ. CDR3 DNA sequence: TGCGCCAGCAGCATGGACGGACCGGGACGTAAAGATGGGAACACTGAAGCTTTCTTT. Translating it yields CASSMDGPGRKDGNTEAFF.

The CDR3 DNA follows: TGTGCCAGCAGTTTATCAGTGGGTGTAAACATTCAGTACTTC. It specifies CASSLSVGVNIQYF. The chain uses TRBV28 and TRBJ2-4; D not certain. Looked up from germline, CDR1 is MDHEN and CDR2 is SYDVKM. This CDR3 contains 14 residues. Trimming cost V 1 base and J 6 bases, with 10 bases left between them.

This clonotype showed up many times. The chain links TRBV6-5 to TRBJ2-1; D gene unclear. Germline assignment: CDR1 MNHEY and CDR2 SVGAGI. V lost 2 bases to trimming and J lost 1 base, with 6 bases between them. The CDR3 has 14 residues. This CDR3 is CASSYRGSYNEQFF. The CDR3 DNA follows: TGTGCCAGCAGTTACCGCGGTTCCTACAATGAGCAGTTCTTC.

This clonotype has a count of ten or more. The chain has TRBV7-8 and TRBJ2-7; 7 bases are shared with TRBD1. Germline assignment: CDR1 SGHVS and CDR2 FQNEAQ. Trimming cost V 3 bases and J 4 bases; bases outside gene matches: 3. This CDR3 has 13 amino acids. This chain's CDR3 is CASSFYRGYEQYV. The CDR3 DNA reads TGTGCCAGCAGCTTCTACAGGGGATACGAGCAGTACGTC.